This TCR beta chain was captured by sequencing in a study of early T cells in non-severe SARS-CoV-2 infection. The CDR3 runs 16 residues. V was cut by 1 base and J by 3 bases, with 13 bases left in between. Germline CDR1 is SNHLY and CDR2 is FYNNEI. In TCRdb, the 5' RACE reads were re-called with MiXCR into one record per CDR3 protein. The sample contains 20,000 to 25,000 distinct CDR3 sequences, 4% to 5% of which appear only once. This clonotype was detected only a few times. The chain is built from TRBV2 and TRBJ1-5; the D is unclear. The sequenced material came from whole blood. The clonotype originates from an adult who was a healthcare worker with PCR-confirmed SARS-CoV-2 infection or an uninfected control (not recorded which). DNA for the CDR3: TGTGCCAGCAGTGAAGTGGGCAGGAGTGCCAATCAGCCCCAGCATTTT. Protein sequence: CASSEVGRSANQPQHF.